The clone carrying this T cell receptor (beta chain) was seen only a few times. The antigen is undetermined. TCRdb reprocessed the 5' RACE reads via MiXCR and lists one record per CDR3 protein. Of about 360,000 distinct CDR3 sequences listed, over 13% are singletons. The data stem from a study of T-cell memory formation after mild COVID-19. Study-level results: Memory sampled before infection contained some responding clones, suggesting cross-reactive memory joined.

Per the germline V gene, CDR1 is SNHLY and CDR2 is FYNNEI. V shed 2 bases and J shed 8 bases, with 12 bases lying between them. The CDR3 covers 13 residues. Sample: PBMCs or a T cell subset sorted from them (not recorded which). The chain employs TRBV2 and TRBJ1-2; D is uncertain. The sequence came from a man younger than 35 who had mild COVID-19 (a few samples of this study predate the infection). Cell type and time point are not known. DNA of the CDR3: TGTGCCAGCAGTGAACACCAGTTTCCAGGCTACACCTTC. Translating gives CASSEHQFPGYTF.